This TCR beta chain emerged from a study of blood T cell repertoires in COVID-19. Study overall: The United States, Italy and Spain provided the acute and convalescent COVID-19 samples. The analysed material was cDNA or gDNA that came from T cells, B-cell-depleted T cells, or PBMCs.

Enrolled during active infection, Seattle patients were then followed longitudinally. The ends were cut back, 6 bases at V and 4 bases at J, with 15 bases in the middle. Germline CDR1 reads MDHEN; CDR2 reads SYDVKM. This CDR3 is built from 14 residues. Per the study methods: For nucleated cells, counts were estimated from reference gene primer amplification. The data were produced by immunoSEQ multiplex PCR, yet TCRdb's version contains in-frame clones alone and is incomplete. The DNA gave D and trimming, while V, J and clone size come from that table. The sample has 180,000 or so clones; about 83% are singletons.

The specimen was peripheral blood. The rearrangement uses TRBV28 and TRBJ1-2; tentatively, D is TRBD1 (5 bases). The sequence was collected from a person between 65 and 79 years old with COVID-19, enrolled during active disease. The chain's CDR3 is CASRRTGTAYGYTF. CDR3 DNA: TGTGCCAGCAGACGGACCGGGACTGCCTATGGCTACACCTTC.